These 28 T cell receptor beta chains were all obtained from the same sample, sequenced in a study of cytomegalovirus exposure and HLA in healthy donors. Sequenced by immunoSEQ multiplex PCR; TCRdb stores in-frame clones only, minus some. The table has over 110,000 clones, about 87% seen once; the top ten hold 7.5% to 9%. Specimen: PBMCs. These receptors all stem from a man between 18 and 29 years old in good health and CMV-seropositive.

The V gene is TRBV18, the J gene TRBJ2-3; D is undetermined. Germline V gene sequence: CDR1 KGHSH, CDR2 LQKENI. V dropped 6 bases and J dropped 0 bases, with 7 bases sitting between them. CDR3 length: 13 residues. The CDR3 DNA is TGTGCCAGCTCGAAAACTAGCACAGATACGCAGTATTTT. It specifies CASSKTSTDTQYF.

The gene calls are TRBV6-1 and TRBJ1-2; D gene unclear. In germline, CDR1 is MNHNS, CDR2 SASEGT. Trimming took 0 bases from V and 4 from J, leaving 9 bases between them. The CDR3 consists of 14 residues. The CDR3 DNA sequence: TGTGCCAGCAGTGAAGCGCTAATGATCTATGGCTACACCTTC. Translating gives CASSEALMIYGYTF.

J is TRBJ2-2 and V is TRBV10-3; weak D call: TRBD1 (6 bases). The CDR3 has 14 amino acids. Trimming removed 10 bases from V and 3 bases from J, with 15 bases in between. The germline V gene encodes CDR1 ENHRY and CDR2 SYGVKD. Here the CDR3 DNA reads TGTGCCACCCTTGGGAACAGGGACACCGGGGAGCTGTTTTTT. Translating gives CATLGNRDTGELFF.

This clone was observed a single time. V gene TRBV6-5 combines with J gene TRBJ2-3, with D maybe TRBD2 (7 bases). CDR1 MNHEY and CDR2 SVGAGI come from the germline V gene. This CDR3 contains 14 residues. Trimming cost V 2 bases and J 9 bases, with 15 bases left between them. CDR3 region: CASSYDGGTRTQYF. For the CDR3, the DNA is TGTGCCAGCAGTTACGACGGGGGGACACGGACGCAGTATTTT.

The chain couples TRBV6-1 to TRBJ1-2; 9 positions match TRBD1. CDR1 is MNHNS, CDR2 SASEGT, per germline. The CDR3 spans 16 residues. Trimming cost V 4 bases and J 6 bases; bases outside gene matches: 12. The CDR3 sequence is CASSGRDRARVNGYTF. The CDR3 DNA is TGTGCCAGCAGTGGGCGGGACAGGGCAAGAGTAAATGGCTACACCTTC.

The chain has TRBV7-9 and TRBJ2-1; 10 nucleotides align to TRBD1. In germline, CDR1 is SEHNR, CDR2 FQNEAQ (reference sequence). The CDR3 has 15 residues. Trimming removed 5 bases from V and 3 bases from J; junction bases left unmatched: 4. CDR3 protein: CASSRDRGLYNEQFF. Here the CDR3 DNA reads TGTGCCAGCAGCCGTGACAGGGGGCTCTACAATGAGCAGTTCTTC.

This clone was picked up one time. V and J are TRBV11-2 and TRBJ2-7; TRBD1 agrees at 10 bases. CDR1 is SGHAT and CDR2 is FQNNGV in the germline V gene. The CDR3 totals 15 residues. V lost 5 bases and J lost 3; bases outside the gene matches: 7. The CDR3 bases are TGTGCCAGCAGCGCCCCGGGACAGGGGCTCTACGAGCAGTACTTC. Protein sequence: CASSAPGQGLYEQYF.

The chain is built from TRBV10-3 and TRBJ2-5; 7 bases are a match to TRBD1. The germline CDR1 and CDR2 sequences are ENHRY and SYGVKD. Unmatched junction bases numbered 8, after V lost 2 bases and J lost 5 bases. The CDR3 contains 15 residues. In DNA, the CDR3 is TGTGCCATCAGTGAGCCGGGACAGTCTATGGAGACCCAGTACTTC. It specifies CAISEPGQSMETQYF.

The genes are TRBV6-5 and TRBJ2-3; 10 nucleotides match TRBD2. CDR3 length: 13 amino acids. CDR1 MNHEY and CDR2 SVGAGI come from the germline V gene. V gave up 10 bases and J gave up 3 bases; unmatched junction bases: 4. The CDR3 loop is CATTLAGTDTQYF. Here the CDR3 DNA reads TGTGCCACTACACTAGCGGGGACAGATACGCAGTATTTT.

The chain employs TRBV6-1 and TRBJ2-3; tentative D call: TRBD2 (5 bases). Trimming cost V 6 bases and J 4 bases, with 14 bases left between them. In germline, CDR1 is MNHNS, CDR2 SASEGT. The CDR3 is 14 residues long. CDR3 coding DNA: TGTGCCAGCAGCACAAGAGGGCCCCCAGATACGCAGTATTTT. It translates to CASSTRGPPDTQYF.

Here the CDR3 reads CASSYNRGGPVEQFF. In nucleotides, the CDR3 is TGTGCCAGCAGTTACAATCGGGGGGGCCCGGTTGAGCAGTTCTTC. The chain recombines TRBV6-5 with TRBJ2-1; 8 nucleotides agree with TRBD2. In germline, CDR1 is MNHEY, CDR2 SVGAGI. The CDR3 runs 15 residues. Losses at the gene ends were 2 bases for V and 9 bases for J; bases not matched to a gene: 9.

The V gene is TRBV14, the J gene TRBJ1-2; a possible D gene is TRBD1 (5 bases). CDR3 length: 13 residues. CDR1 SGHDN and CDR2 FVKESK come from the germline V gene. Trimming shortened V by 2 bases and J by 7 bases, and 11 bases separated the two germline ends. The CDR3 DNA reads as TGTGCCAGCAGCCAACGCAGGGTGGGTGGCTACACCTTC. Translating gives CASSQRRVGGYTF.

V and J are TRBV6-1 and TRBJ2-3; D perhaps matches TRBD2 (6 bases). The germline gives CDR1 MNHNS, CDR2 SASEGT. Trimming took off 6 bases at V and 2 bases at J, with 12 bases between the two ends. The CDR3 runs to 14 residues. The CDR3, as DNA: TGTGCCAGCAGCGGCGGACTACACACAGATACGCAGTATTTT. The encoded protein is CASSGGLHTDTQYF.

This chain uses TRBV19 with TRBJ1-5; the D gene is possibly TRBD1 (5 bases). Germline values: CDR1 LNHDA, CDR2 SQIVND (reference sequence). This CDR3 has 15 residues. The germline V and J ends were trimmed by 4 bases and 4 bases, with 14 bases remaining between them. The CDR3 coding sequence is TGTGCCAGTAGTACAACAGGAAGCAGGAATCAGCCCCAGCATTTT. It yields the protein CASSTTGSRNQPQHF. Supplemented by reference TRBV19 and TRBJ1-5, the full variable domain reads DGGITQSPKYLFRKEGQNVTLSCEQNLNHDAMYWYRQDPGQGLRLIYYSQIVNDFQKGDIAEGYSVSREKKESFPLTVTSAQKNPTAFYLCASSTTGSRNQPQHFGDGTRLSIL.

This clone occurred many times. V gene TRBV7-9 combines with J gene TRBJ1-2, with a tentative D call TRBD1 (5 bases). Between the trimmed V and J ends, which lost 7 bases and 4 bases, there was a span of 13 bases. Germline CDR1 reads SEHNR; CDR2 reads FQNEAQ (reference sequence). The CDR3 covers 13 residues. The CDR3 DNA follows: TGTGCCAGCAACGAGCAGGGATCCTATGGCTACACCTTC. Residues: CASNEQGSYGYTF.

The V and J genes are TRBV30 and TRBJ1-5, with 7 bases fitting TRBD1. The V gene end was trimmed by 0 bases and the J gene end by 5 bases; junction bases not matched to a gene: 7. This CDR3 contains 15 residues. From germline, CDR1 is GTSNPN and CDR2 SVGIG (reference sequence). CDR3 amino acids: CAWSVRNRGYQPQHF. In nucleotides, the CDR3 is TGTGCCTGGAGTGTACGAAACAGGGGCTATCAGCCCCAGCATTTT.

This chain uses TRBV7-6 with TRBJ2-1, with TRBD2 matching over 10 bases. In germline, CDR1 is SGHVS, CDR2 FNYEAQ. Trimming cost V 4 bases and J 5 bases; bases outside gene matches: 5. The CDR3 runs 15 residues. For the CDR3, the DNA is TGTGCCAGCAGCTCAACCCTAGCGGGGGACAATGAGCAGTTCTTC. Its protein is CASSSTLAGDNEQFF. Supplemented by reference TRBV7-6 and TRBJ2-1, the full variable domain reads GAGVSQSPRYKVTKRGQDVALRCDPISGHVSLYWYRQALGQGPEFLTYFNYEAQQDKSGLPNDRFSAERPEGSISTLTIQRTEQRDSAMYRCASSSTLAGDNEQFFGPGTRLTVL.

The chain is built from TRBV6-1 and TRBJ2-7; weak D call: TRBD2 (6 bases). Per the germline V gene, CDR1 is MNHNS and CDR2 is SASEGT. The V end was cut by 5 bases, the J end by 1 base, with 9 bases between. CDR3 length equals 13 residues. As DNA, the CDR3 is TGTGCCAGCAGTATGGAGGGGTCCTACGAGCAGTACTTC. It specifies CASSMEGSYEQYF.

This clone was counted only a few times. The CDR3 reads CASRVGLAGAPSNEQYF. CDR3 coding DNA: TGTGCCAGCAGAGTAGGACTAGCGGGAGCCCCATCCAACGAGCAGTACTTC. This chain connects TRBV28 to TRBJ2-7, with 13 bases identical to TRBD2. After removal of 6 bases from V and 5 bases from J, the junction contained 13 bases not matched to a gene. Per germline, CDR1 MDHEN and CDR2 SYDVKM. This CDR3 spans 17 amino acids.

This chain joins TRBV7-9 and TRBJ2-5; 7 nucleotides align to TRBD1. Germline values: CDR1 SEHNR, CDR2 FQNEAQ (reference sequence). Trimming cost V 5 bases and J 3 bases; bases outside gene matches: 6. The length of the CDR3 is 14 residues. Written as DNA, the CDR3 is TGTGCCAGCAGCCAAAAGACAGGGAAAGAGACCCAGTACTTC. Its protein product is CASSQKTGKETQYF.

CDR3 sequence: CASTRSGSGAYNEQFF. The CDR3 bases are TGTGCCAGCACCCGTAGTGGTAGCGGGGCCTACAATGAGCAGTTCTTC. V and J are TRBV9 and TRBJ2-1; 8 positions agree with TRBD2. The J segment lost 2 bases and the V segment lost 6 bases, leaving 10 bases of the junction unmatched. Per the germline V gene, CDR1 is SGDLS and CDR2 is YYNGEE. There are 16 residues in the CDR3.

As concerns this clone: The junction and the germline gene differ at one end; a read error may be behind it. This rearrangement joins TRBV7-7 to TRBJ2-2, with a tentative D call TRBD1 (6 bases). The CDR3 extends over 15 amino acids. Germline V gives CDR1 SSHAT, CDR2 FNYEAQ (reference sequence). DNA for the CDR3: TGTGCTAGCAGCCCGGACAGATCGAACACCGGGGAGCTGTTTTTT. This gives the protein CASSPDRSNTGELFF.

This chain links TRBV6-5 with TRBJ2-3; D not certain. Per the germline V gene, CDR1 is MNHEY and CDR2 is SVGAGI. The CDR3 is 12 amino acids. Trimming took 6 bases from V and 2 from J, leaving 6 bases between them. As DNA, the CDR3 is TGTGCCAGCAGCTCCTTCACAGATACGCAGTATTTT. Its protein is CASSSFTDTQYF.

In this sample, this clone turned up once. The chain uses TRBV6-1 and TRBJ2-5; 13 positions match TRBD2. There are 15 residues in the CDR3. Trimming cost V 5 bases and J 2 bases; bases outside gene matches: 2. Per the germline V gene, CDR1 is MNHNS and CDR2 is SASEGT. CDR3 in amino acids: CASSKLAGGQETQYF. CDR3 bases: TGTGCCAGCAGTAAACTAGCGGGAGGGCAAGAGACCCAGTACTTC.

The CDR3 region is CASSDVRWTEAFF. The CDR3 DNA follows: TGTGCCAGCAGTGACGTTCGGTGGACTGAAGCTTTCTTT. The gene calls are TRBV6-1 and TRBJ1-1; D remains unclear. The length of the CDR3 is 13 residues. V was trimmed by 3 bases and J by 5 bases, leaving 10 bases between them. CDR1 is MNHNS and CDR2 is SASEGT in the germline V gene.

In DNA, the CDR3 is TGTGCCAGCAGTTTCGGGGGGCCGGTCAATGAGCAGTTCTTC. Its protein product is CASSFGGPVNEQFF. The chain combines TRBV27 with TRBJ2-1, with D perhaps TRBD2 (7 bases). From germline, CDR1 is MNHEY and CDR2 SMNVEV (reference sequence). The CDR3 has 14 amino acids. Trimming removed 3 bases from V and 6 bases from J, with 12 bases in between.

The rearrangement joins TRBV6-6 to TRBJ1-2; 7 nucleotides agree with TRBD1. V shed 5 bases and J 8 bases; nucleotides not matched to a gene: 17. Per germline, CDR1 MNHNY and CDR2 SVGAGI (reference sequence). CDR3 length: 16 amino acids. In DNA, the CDR3 is TGTGCCAGCAGTCCTAGACCCCCGACAGGGTACTCCGGCTACACCTTC. It yields the protein CASSPRPPTGYSGYTF.

V gene TRBV4-2 combines with J gene TRBJ1-2; D unresolved. The V gene's germline CDR1 is LGHNA and CDR2 YNFKEQ. The CDR3 length is 15 residues. Trimming took 0 bases from V and 0 from J, leaving 8 bases between them. In DNA, the CDR3 is TGTGCCAGCAGCCAAGAACAGACAACTAACTATGGCTACACCTTC. It encodes CASSQEQTTNYGYTF.